The source of this T cell receptor beta chain is a study of shared clonotypes between healthy human individuals. As for the study in general: CD4 naive and memory got three plates each, CD8 naive two, CD8 memory one.

Using immunoSEQ multiplex PCR, the repertoire was profiled, and TCRdb retains in-frame clones only, with some absent. The table has about 1.4 million clones, more than 95% seen once. A split of CD4+ cells into CD45RA+ naive and CD45RA-negative memory subsets was performed. This TCR came from a man aged 25 to 45 in good health. The sample comprised naive CD4+ T cells sorted from blood. Subset indicated: CD45RA+ positively selected.

DNA of the CDR3: TGCGCCAGCAGTGAGTCCGGGACAGGGGGTGGCTACACCTTC. Protein: CASSESGTGGGYTF. The chain combines TRBV10-2 with TRBJ1-2, with 11 bases lining up with TRBD1. This CDR3 region has 14 residues. Germline-derived CDR1 and CDR2 are WSHSY and SAAADI. The V gene end was trimmed by 0 bases and the J gene end by 7 bases; junction bases not matched to a gene: 1.